These 21 T cell receptor beta chains share one sample of origin, sequenced in a study of T cell repertoires in cytomegalovirus infection. Via MiXCR, TCRdb re-called the reads, giving one row per CDR3 protein. The table records under 500,000 distinct CDR3 sequences, roughly 46% of them present only once. The antigens of these receptors remain unknown. The sample in question was cultured PBMCs, obtained from culture after CMV antigen stimulation. The receptors here all came from a human donor in good health (CMV status not recorded). Some clones in this sample may be carry-over from other donors' samples.

In its sample, this clonotype was seen once. This chain uses TRBV27 with TRBJ1-6; 8 bases agree with TRBD1. Germline-derived CDR1 and CDR2 are MNHEY and SMNVEV (reference sequence). This CDR3 is built from 15 residues. The trim removed 4 bases at V and 8 bases at J, leaving 7 bases unmatched. CDR3: CASSWTGQVDSPLHF. The DNA of the CDR3 is TGTGCCAGCAGTTGGACGGGACAGGTGGATTCACCCCTCCACTTT.

V and J are TRBV12-3 or TRBV12-4 and TRBJ2-3, with TRBD2 matching over 8 bases. There are 14 residues in the CDR3. The V and J ends lost 6 bases and 3 bases, in that order; junction bases with no gene match: 5. The DNA for the CDR3 is TGTGCCAGCAGGCCGACTAGCGTGACAGATACGCAGTATTTT. Amino acid sequence: CASRPTSVTDTQYF.

This clonotype was found a few times. V and J are TRBV4-1 and TRBJ2-2; D might be TRBD1 (6 bases). V gave up 0 bases and J gave up 5 bases, with 16 bases separating them. From germline, CDR1 is MGHRA and CDR2 YSYEKL. The CDR3 covers 17 residues. As DNA, the CDR3 is TGCGCCAGCAGCCAAGAAGGCAGGGGCGAGGAAACCGGGGAGCTGTTTTTT. Translating it yields CASSQEGRGEETGELFF.

This clonotype was found a few times. The chain combines TRBV4-2 with TRBJ1-3; D remains unclear. Trimming took 1 base from V and 3 from J, leaving 7 bases between them. The germline V gene has CDR1 LGHNA and CDR2 YNFKEQ. This CDR3 region has 14 residues. In DNA, the CDR3 is TGTGCCAGCAGCCAAGCCGAAAATGGAAACACCATATATTTT. Translated, it gives CASSQAENGNTIYF.

This chain uses TRBV15 with TRBJ2-7; D is uncertain. The CDR3 extends over 13 amino acids. Trimming left V 5 bases short and J 1 base short, with 9 bases between. CDR1 is LNHNV, CDR2 YYDKDF, per germline (reference sequence). DNA for the CDR3: TGTGCCACCAGCTCCCGTTCGTCCTACGAGCAGTACTTC. As protein: CATSSRSSYEQYF.

The V call is TRBV14, the J call TRBJ1-4; no firm D call. The ends were cut back, 0 bases at V and 10 bases at J, with 9 bases in the middle. Germline lookup yields CDR1 SGHDN and CDR2 FVKESK. This CDR3 has 13 residues. This CDR3 reads CASSQDLYGKLFF. As DNA, the CDR3 is TGTGCCAGCAGCCAAGATCTATACGGAAAACTGTTTTTT.

In its sample, this clonotype was seen a few times. This chain connects TRBV7-2 to TRBJ2-5; D remains ambiguous. The CDR3 has 12 amino acids. The germline gives CDR1 SGHTA, CDR2 FQGNSA. Trimming stripped 4 bases from V and 7 bases from J, with 10 bases between. The CDR3 region has the DNA TGTGCCAGCAGCTCAGTGGTGGGGACCCAGTACTTC. Its translation is CASSSVVGTQYF.

The CDR3 sequence is CASSQRPRTEAFF. As DNA, the CDR3 is TGCGCCAGCAGCCAACGCCCGAGGACTGAAGCTTTCTTT. The chain is built from TRBV4-1 and TRBJ1-1; D remains ambiguous. V gave up 2 bases and J gave up 5 bases, with 9 bases separating them. Germline V gives CDR1 MGHRA, CDR2 YSYEKL. The CDR3 is 13 residues long.

This chain joins TRBV4-1 and TRBJ2-5; D may be TRBD2 (7 bases). V shed 1 base and J shed 1 base, with 13 bases lying between them. This CDR3 contains 16 residues. Germline loops: CDR1 MGHRA, CDR2 YSYEKL. CDR3: CASSQVWGGAQETQYF. The CDR3, as DNA: TGCGCCAGCAGCCAAGTTTGGGGGGGGGCCCAAGAGACCCAGTACTTC.

Here the CDR3 DNA reads TGTGCCAGCAGAGCGGGAGCATATGAGCAGTTCTTC. The encoded protein is CASRAGAYEQFF. The chain uses TRBV6-6 and TRBJ2-1; TRBD2 aligns across 8 bases. V lost 6 bases, J lost 8 bases, and 3 bases stayed unmatched. Germline values: CDR1 MNHNY, CDR2 SVGAGI (reference sequence). This CDR3 has 12 residues.

This clonotype was seen a handful of times. CDR3 in DNA: TGTGCCAGCAGTTCGCCTCTCGGGGGGGCGAGGAACACTGAAGCTTTCTTT. Its translation: CASSSPLGGARNTEAFF. The chain employs TRBV12-3 or TRBV12-4 and TRBJ1-1, with a tentative D call TRBD1 (6 bases). The CDR3 consists of 17 residues. V was clipped by 4 bases and J by 1 base, with 19 bases between them.

This chain connects TRBV9 to TRBJ2-5; the D gene could be TRBD1 or TRBD2 (5 bases each). Germline loops: CDR1 SGDLS, CDR2 YYNGEE. Trimming took off 3 bases at V and 4 bases at J, with 16 bases between the two ends. The CDR3 is made up of 15 amino acids. CDR3: CASSAGDQPPETQYF. The DNA of the CDR3 is TGTGCCAGCAGCGCCGGGGACCAACCTCCAGAGACCCAGTACTTC.

This chain joins TRBV11-2 and TRBJ2-7, with D tentatively TRBD2 (5 bases). The germline V gene encodes CDR1 SGHAT and CDR2 FQNNGV. Trimming removed 5 bases from V and 1 base from J, with 24 bases in between. The CDR3 is made up of 18 amino acids. CDR3 in DNA: TGTGCCAGCAGCGGGCGGGCAGGTCAGGACGCCTTATCCTACGAGCAGTACTTC. Translated, it gives CASSGRAGQDALSYEQYF.

The chain couples TRBV27 to TRBJ1-1; D perhaps matches TRBD1 (6 bases). V was cut by 5 bases and J by 6 bases, with 10 bases left in between. Per germline, CDR1 MNHEY and CDR2 SMNVEV (reference sequence). The CDR3 has 12 amino acids. The CDR3: CASSIPGAEAFF. CDR3 sequence (DNA): TGTGCCAGCAGTATCCCAGGGGCTGAAGCTTTCTTT.

The rearrangement links TRBV30 to TRBJ1-5; a possible D gene is TRBD1 (6 bases). CDR1 is GTSNPN, CDR2 SVGIG, per germline (reference sequence). V lost 5 bases and J 3 bases, leaving 11 bases between the germline ends. The CDR3 spans 13 residues. The CDR3 spells CAWGYRDNQPQHF. Written as DNA, the CDR3 is TGTGCCTGGGGGTACAGGGACAATCAGCCCCAGCATTTT.

This clonotype showed up just a few times. V usage is TRBV4-1 and J usage is TRBJ2-7; D could derive from TRBD1 or TRBD2 (5 bases each). The V end was cut by 2 bases, the J end by 4 bases, with 12 bases between. The CDR3 sequence is 14 residues long. Germline CDR1 is MGHRA and CDR2 is YSYEKL. The CDR3 DNA reads as TGCGCCAGCAGCCAACGGGACGGCTCTTACGAGCAGTACTTC. Its translation is CASSQRDGSYEQYF.

The chain employs TRBV2 and TRBJ1-5; D is unclear. The CDR3 has 14 residues. CDR1 is SNHLY, CDR2 FYNNEI, per germline. V lost 3 bases and J 4 bases, leaving 10 bases between the germline ends. The CDR3 coding sequence is TGTGCCAGCAGTGAGAGGGAGAGGAATCAGCCCCAGCATTTT. Amino acid sequence: CASSERERNQPQHF. The full variable domain, completed using reference TRBV2 and TRBJ1-5, is EPEVTQTPSHQVTQMGQEVILRCVPISNHLYFYWYRQILGQKVEFLVSFYNNEISEKSEIFDDQFSVERPDGSNFTLKIRSTKLEDSAMYFCASSERERNQPQHFGDGTRLSIL.

This chain links TRBV5-6 with TRBJ2-6; 7 nucleotides align to TRBD1. Unmatched junction bases numbered 19, after V lost 4 bases and J lost 0 bases. The germline gives CDR1 SGHDT, CDR2 YYEEEE. The CDR3 covers 21 residues. The CDR3 DNA sequence: TGTGCCAGCAGCGTTTTCTTTGGGCCGGGACAGCGACACTCTGGGGCCAACGTCCTGACTTTC. This sequence encodes CASSVFFGPGQRHSGANVLTF.

In its sample, this clonotype was seen a few times. The rearrangement uses TRBV12-3 or TRBV12-4 and TRBJ2-7; 7 bases match TRBD1. The CDR3 covers 14 residues. V was clipped by 5 bases and J by 2 bases; unmatched bases: 6. CDR3 DNA: TGTGCCAGCAGTGTCTCCGGGACAGCCTACGAGCAGTACTTC. It yields the protein CASSVSGTAYEQYF.

In this sample, this clonotype turned up many times. CDR3 in DNA: TGTGCCAGCAGCCCCCGGGTAGCGGGAGCATCGAACACCGGGGAGCTGTTTTTT. Translating gives CASSPRVAGASNTGELFF. The genes are TRBV7-6 and TRBJ2-2; 9 bases map to TRBD2. The V gene end was trimmed by 5 bases and the J gene end by 0 bases; junction bases not matched to a gene: 10. Germline V gene data show CDR1 as SGHVS and CDR2 as FNYEAQ. The CDR3 spans 18 residues.

This clonotype has only a few counts. The chain carries TRBV4-3 and TRBJ2-2; 8 bases agree with TRBD2. CDR3 length: 16 amino acids. V shed 1 base and J 4 bases; nucleotides not matched to a gene: 5. CDR1 and CDR2 (germline): LGHNA, YSLEER. CDR3 residues: CASSQVGAGGTGELFF. CDR3 sequence (DNA): TGCGCCAGCAGCCAAGTGGGGGCGGGAGGCACCGGGGAGCTGTTTTTT.